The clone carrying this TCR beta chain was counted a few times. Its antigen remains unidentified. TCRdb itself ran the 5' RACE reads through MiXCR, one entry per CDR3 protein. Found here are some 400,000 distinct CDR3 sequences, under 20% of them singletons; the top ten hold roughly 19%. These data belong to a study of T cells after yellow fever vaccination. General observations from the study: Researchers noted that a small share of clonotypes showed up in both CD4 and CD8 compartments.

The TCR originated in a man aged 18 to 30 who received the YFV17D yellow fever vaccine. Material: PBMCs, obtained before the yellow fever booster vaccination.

This CDR3 reads CASRPLGLDYGYTF. The CDR3 DNA reads as TGTGCCAGCAGACCCCTAGGCTTGGACTATGGCTACACCTTC. The rearrangement links TRBV27 to TRBJ1-2; no definite D call. The CDR3 has 14 residues. Trimming stripped 6 bases from V and 3 bases from J, with 14 bases between. The germline V gene has CDR1 MNHEY and CDR2 SMNVEV (reference sequence).